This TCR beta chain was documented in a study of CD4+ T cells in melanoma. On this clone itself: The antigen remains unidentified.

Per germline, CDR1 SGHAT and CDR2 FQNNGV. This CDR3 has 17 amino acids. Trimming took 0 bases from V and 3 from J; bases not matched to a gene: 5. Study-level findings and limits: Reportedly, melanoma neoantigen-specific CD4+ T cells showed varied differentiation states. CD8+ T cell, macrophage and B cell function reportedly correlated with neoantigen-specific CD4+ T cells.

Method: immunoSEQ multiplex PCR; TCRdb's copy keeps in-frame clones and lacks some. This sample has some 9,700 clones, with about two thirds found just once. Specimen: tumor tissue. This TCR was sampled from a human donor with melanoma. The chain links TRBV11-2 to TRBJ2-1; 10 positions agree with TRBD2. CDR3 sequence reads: CASSLDASGGLYNEQFF. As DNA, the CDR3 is TGTGCCAGCAGCTTAGATGCTAGCGGGGGACTCTACAATGAGCAGTTCTTC.